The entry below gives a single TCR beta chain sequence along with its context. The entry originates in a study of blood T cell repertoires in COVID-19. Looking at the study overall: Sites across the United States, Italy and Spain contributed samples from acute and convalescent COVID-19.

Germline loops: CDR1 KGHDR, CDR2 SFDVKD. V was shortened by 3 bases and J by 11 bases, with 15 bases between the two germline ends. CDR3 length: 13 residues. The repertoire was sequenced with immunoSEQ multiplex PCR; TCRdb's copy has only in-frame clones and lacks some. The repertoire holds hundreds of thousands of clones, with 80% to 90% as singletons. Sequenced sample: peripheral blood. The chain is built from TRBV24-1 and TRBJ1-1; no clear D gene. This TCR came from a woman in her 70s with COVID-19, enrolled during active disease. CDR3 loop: CATSDPVRRAAFF. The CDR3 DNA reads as TGTGCCACCAGTGATCCGGTCCGGAGGGCGGCTTTCTTT.